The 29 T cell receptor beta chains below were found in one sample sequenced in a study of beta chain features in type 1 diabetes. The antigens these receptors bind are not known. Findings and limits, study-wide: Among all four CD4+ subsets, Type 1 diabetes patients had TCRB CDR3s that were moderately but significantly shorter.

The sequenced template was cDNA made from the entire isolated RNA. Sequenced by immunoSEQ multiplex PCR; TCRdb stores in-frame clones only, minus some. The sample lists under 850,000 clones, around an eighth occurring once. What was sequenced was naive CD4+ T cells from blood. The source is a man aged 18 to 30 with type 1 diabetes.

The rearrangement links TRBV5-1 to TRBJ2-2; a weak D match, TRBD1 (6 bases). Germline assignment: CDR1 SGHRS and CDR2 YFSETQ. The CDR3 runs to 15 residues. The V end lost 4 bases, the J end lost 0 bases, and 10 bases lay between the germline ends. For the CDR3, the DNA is TGCGCCAGCAGCCGGACAGAGGCGAACACCGGGGAGCTGTTTTTT. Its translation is CASSRTEANTGELFF.

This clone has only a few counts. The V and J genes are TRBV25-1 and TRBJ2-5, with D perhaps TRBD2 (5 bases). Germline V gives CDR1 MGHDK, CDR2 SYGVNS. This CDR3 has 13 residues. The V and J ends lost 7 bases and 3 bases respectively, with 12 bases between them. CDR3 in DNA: TGTGCCAGCACCCAACTAGGGAAAGAGACCCAGTACTTC. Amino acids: CASTQLGKETQYF.

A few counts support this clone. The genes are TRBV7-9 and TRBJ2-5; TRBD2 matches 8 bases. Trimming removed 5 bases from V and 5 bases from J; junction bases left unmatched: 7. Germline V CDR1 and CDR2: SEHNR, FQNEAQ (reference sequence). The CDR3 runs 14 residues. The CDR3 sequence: CASSAGRGGETQYF. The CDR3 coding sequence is TGTGCCAGCAGCGCCGGGAGGGGTGGCGAGACCCAGTACTTC.

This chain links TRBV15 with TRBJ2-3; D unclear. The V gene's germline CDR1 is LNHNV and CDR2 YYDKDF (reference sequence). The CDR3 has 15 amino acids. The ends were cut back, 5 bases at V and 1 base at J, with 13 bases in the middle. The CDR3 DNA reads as TGTGCCACCAGCCCTACCAAGGCGGGCACAGATACGCAGTATTTT. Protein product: CATSPTKAGTDTQYF.

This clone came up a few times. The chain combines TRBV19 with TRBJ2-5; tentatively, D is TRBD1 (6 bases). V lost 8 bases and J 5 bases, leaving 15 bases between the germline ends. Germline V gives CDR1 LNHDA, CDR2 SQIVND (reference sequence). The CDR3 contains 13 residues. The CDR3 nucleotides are TGTGCCAGTCGGGACATTCCGGAGGAGACCCAGTACTTC. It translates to CASRDIPEETQYF.

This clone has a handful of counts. The CDR3 spells CAWREGGFYGYTF. The DNA for the CDR3 is TGTGCCTGGAGGGAGGGTGGATTCTATGGCTACACCTTC. This chain joins TRBV30 and TRBJ1-2; D not certain. Germline CDR1 GTSNPN, CDR2 SVGIG (reference sequence). V shed 3 bases and J shed 4 bases, with 12 bases lying between them. The length of the CDR3 is 13 residues.

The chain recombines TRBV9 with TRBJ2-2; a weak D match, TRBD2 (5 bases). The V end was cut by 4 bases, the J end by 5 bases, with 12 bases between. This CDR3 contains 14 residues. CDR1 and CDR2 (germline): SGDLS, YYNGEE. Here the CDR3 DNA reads TGTGCCAGCAGCACGCGGGCCACAACCGGGGAGCTGTTTTTT. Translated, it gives CASSTRATTGELFF.

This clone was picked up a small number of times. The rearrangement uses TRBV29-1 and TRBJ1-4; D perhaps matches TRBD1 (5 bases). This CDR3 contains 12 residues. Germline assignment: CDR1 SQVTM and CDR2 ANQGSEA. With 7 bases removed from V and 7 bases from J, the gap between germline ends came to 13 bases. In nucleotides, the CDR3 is TGCAGCGCCGGGGGAGCAGGTGAAAAACTGTTTTTT. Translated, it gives CSAGGAGEKLFF.

The CDR3, as DNA: TGCGCCAGCAGCTTACAGGTAGCCGACGAGCAGTACTTC. As protein: CASSLQVADEQYF. The rearrangement links TRBV5-1 to TRBJ2-7; D is possibly TRBD1 (5 bases). V gave up 2 bases and J gave up 5 bases, with 11 bases separating them. CDR3 length equals 13 residues. Germline-derived CDR1 and CDR2 are SGHRS and YFSETQ.

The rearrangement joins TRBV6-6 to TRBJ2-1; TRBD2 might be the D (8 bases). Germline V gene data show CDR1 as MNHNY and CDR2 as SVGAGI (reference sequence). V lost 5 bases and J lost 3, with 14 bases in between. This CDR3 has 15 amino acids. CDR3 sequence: CASSRGGDSYNEQFF. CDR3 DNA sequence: TGTGCCAGCAGTCGGGGGGGGGACAGCTACAATGAGCAGTTCTTC.

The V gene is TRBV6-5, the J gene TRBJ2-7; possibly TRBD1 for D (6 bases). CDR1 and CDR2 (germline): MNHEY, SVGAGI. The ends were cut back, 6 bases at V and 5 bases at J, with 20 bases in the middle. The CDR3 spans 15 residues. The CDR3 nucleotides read TGTGCCAGCAGACAACGATACTCAGGGGACCACGAGCAGTACTTC. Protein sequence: CASRQRYSGDHEQYF.

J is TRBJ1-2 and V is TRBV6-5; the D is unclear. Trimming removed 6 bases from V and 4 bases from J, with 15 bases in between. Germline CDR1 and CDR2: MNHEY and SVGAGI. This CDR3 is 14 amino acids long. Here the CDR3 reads CASRGGLSGYGYTF. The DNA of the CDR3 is TGTGCCAGCAGAGGAGGGCTCAGTGGCTATGGCTACACCTTC.

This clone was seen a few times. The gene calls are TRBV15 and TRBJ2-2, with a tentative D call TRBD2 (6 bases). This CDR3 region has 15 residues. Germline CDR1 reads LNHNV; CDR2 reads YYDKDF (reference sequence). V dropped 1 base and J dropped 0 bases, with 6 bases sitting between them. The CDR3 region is CATSRAGANTGELFF. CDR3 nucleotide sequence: TGTGCCACCAGCAGAGCGGGGGCGAACACCGGGGAGCTGTTTTTT.

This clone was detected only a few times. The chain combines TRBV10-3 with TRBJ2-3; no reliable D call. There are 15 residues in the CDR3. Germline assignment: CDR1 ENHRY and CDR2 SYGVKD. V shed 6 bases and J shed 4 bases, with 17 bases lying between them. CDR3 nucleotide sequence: TGTGCCATCAGGAACACTGATTTGGGTCCAGATACGCAGTATTTT. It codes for CAIRNTDLGPDTQYF.

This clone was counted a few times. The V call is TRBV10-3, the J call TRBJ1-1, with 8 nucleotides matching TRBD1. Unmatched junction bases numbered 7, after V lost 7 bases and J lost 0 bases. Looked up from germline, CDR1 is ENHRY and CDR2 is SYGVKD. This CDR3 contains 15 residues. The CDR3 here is CAIKGATGVNTEAFF. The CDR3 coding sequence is TGTGCCATCAAAGGCGCGACAGGGGTGAACACTGAAGCTTTCTTT.

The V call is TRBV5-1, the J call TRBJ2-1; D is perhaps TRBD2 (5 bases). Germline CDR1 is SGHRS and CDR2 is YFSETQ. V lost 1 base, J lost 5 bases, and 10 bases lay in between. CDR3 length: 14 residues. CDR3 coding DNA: TGCGCCAGCAGCTTGCCGGGAATCCACAATGAGCAGTTCTTC. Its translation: CASSLPGIHNEQFF.

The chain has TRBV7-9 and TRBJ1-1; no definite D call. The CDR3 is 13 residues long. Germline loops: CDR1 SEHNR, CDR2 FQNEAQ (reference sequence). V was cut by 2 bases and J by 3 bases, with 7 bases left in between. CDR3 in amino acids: CASSLTAYTEAFF. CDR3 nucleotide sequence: TGTGCCAGCAGCTTAACTGCCTACACTGAAGCTTTCTTT.

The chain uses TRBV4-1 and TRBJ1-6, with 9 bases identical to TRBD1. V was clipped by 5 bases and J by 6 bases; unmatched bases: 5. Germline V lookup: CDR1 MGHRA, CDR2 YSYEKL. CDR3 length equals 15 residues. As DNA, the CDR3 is TGCGCCAGCAGCGGACAGGGGTTGGGTAATTCACCCCTCCACTTT. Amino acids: CASSGQGLGNSPLHF.

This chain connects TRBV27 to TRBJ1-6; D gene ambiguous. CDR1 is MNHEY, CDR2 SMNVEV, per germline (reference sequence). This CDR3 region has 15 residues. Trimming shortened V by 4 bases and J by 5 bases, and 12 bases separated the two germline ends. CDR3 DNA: TGTGCCAGCAGTTCTCCGACTGAAGATAATTCACCCCTCCACTTT. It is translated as CASSSPTEDNSPLHF.

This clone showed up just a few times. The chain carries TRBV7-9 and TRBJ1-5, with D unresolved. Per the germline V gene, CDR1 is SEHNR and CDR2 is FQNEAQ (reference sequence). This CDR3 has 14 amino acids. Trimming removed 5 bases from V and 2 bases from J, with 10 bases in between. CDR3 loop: CASSPVSGNQPQHF. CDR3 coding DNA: TGTGCCAGCAGCCCGGTTTCGGGCAATCAGCCCCAGCATTTT.

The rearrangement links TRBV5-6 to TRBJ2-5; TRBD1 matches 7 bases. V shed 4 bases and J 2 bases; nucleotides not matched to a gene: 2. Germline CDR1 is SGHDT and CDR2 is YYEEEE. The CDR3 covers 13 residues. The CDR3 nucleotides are TGTGCCAGCAGCCGACAGGGTCAAGAGACCCAGTACTTC. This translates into CASSRQGQETQYF. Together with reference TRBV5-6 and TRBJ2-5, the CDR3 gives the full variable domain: DAGVTQSPTHLIKTRGQQVTLRCSPKSGHDTVSWYQQALGQGPQFIFQYYEEEERQRGNFPDRFSGHQFPNYSSELNVNALLLGDSALYLCASSRQGQETQYFGPGTRLLVL.

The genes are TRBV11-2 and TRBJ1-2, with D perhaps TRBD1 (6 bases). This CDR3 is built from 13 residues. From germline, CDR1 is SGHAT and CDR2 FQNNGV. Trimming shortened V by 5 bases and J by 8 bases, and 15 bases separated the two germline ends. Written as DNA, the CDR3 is TGTGCCAGCAGCCCCAGGGGCGGCGGAGGCTACACCTTC. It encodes CASSPRGGGGYTF. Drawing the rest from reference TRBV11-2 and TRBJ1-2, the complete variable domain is EAGVAQSPRYKIIEKRQSVAFWCNPISGHATLYWYQQILGQGPKLLIQFQNNGVVDDSQLPKDRFSAERLKGVDSTLKIQPAKLEDSAVYLCASSPRGGGGYTFGSGTRLTVV.

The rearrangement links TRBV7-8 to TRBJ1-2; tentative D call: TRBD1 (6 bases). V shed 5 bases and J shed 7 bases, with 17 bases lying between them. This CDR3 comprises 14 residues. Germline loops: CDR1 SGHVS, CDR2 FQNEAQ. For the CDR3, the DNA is TGTGCCAGCAGCCCGCGTCGGGGGGCCGTTGGCTACACCTTC. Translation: CASSPRRGAVGYTF.

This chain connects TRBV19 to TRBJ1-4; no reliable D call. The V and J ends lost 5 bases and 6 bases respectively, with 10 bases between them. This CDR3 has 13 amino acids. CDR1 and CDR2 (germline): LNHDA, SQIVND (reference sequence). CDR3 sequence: CASSLRNDEKLFF. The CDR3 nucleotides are TGTGCCAGTAGTCTCCGCAACGATGAAAAACTGTTTTTT.

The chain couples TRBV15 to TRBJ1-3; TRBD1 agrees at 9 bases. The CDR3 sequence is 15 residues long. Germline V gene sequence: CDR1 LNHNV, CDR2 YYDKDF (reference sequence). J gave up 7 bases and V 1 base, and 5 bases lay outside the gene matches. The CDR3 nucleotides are TGTGCCACCAGCAGAGCAACAGGGGGCTGGAACACCATATATTTT. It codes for CATSRATGGWNTIYF.

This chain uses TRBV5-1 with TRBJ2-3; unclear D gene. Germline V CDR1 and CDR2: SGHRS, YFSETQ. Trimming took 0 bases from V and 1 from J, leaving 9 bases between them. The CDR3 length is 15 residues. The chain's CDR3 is CASSLEGWGTDTQYF. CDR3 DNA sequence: TGCGCCAGCAGCTTGGAAGGGTGGGGCACAGATACGCAGTATTTT.

As DNA, the CDR3 is TGTGCCAGCAGCGCTGCAGGGGGCCGCTCCTACAATGAGCAGTTCTTC. Residues: CASSAAGGRSYNEQFF. The rearrangement uses TRBV9 and TRBJ2-1; 8 bases match TRBD1. CDR3 length: 16 residues. Germline loops: CDR1 SGDLS, CDR2 YYNGEE. V shed 3 bases and J 0 bases; nucleotides not matched to a gene: 5.

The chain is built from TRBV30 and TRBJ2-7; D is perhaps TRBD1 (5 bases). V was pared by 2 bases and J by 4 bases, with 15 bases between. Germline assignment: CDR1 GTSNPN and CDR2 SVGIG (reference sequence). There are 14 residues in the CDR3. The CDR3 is CAWSSAGSSYEQYF. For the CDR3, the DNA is TGTGCCTGGAGTTCCGCAGGGTCCTCTTACGAGCAGTACTTC.

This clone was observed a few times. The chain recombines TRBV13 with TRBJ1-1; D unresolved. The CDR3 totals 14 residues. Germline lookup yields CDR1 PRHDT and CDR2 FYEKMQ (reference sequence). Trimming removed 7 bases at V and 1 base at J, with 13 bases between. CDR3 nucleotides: TGTGCCAGCATCCTCCGGGGTAGGAACACTGAAGCTTTCTTT. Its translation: CASILRGRNTEAFF.